Shown below are 25 T cell receptor beta chains from a single sample sequenced in a study of T cell repertoires in aging, cancer and after chemotherapy. Peripheral blood genomic DNA, not sorted cells or RNA, was the template. Multiplex touch-down PCR with TRB-A/B primers amplified rearranged V-D-J TRB sequences. TCRdb analysed the multiplex PCR reads with MiXCR anew, one entry per CDR3 protein. The repertoire holds around 1,400 distinct CDR3 sequences, with around 46% as singletons. The specimen was blood. The receptors stem from a human donor with a blood cancer.

This chain joins TRBV6-2 or TRBV6-3 and TRBJ1-5, with D possibly being TRBD1 (5 bases). This CDR3 comprises 12 residues. Germline V lookup: CDR1 MNHEY, CDR2 SVGEGT. With 8 bases removed from V and 2 bases from J, the gap between germline ends came to 7 bases. CDR3 nucleotides: TGTGCCAGCGGGGGTGGCAATCAGCCCCAGCATTTT. It translates to CASGGGNQPQHF.

This clonotype is large. The V and J genes are TRBV6-1 and TRBJ2-1; the match to TRBD2 covers 9 bases. The CDR3 contains 14 residues. Germline CDR1 is MNHNS and CDR2 is SASEGT. V lost 7 bases, J lost 7 bases, and 8 bases stayed unmatched. In DNA form, the CDR3 reads TGTGCCAGCAACTCGCGGGAGGGAGTTAATGAGCAGTTCTTC. This encodes CASNSREGVNEQFF.

By proportion, this clonotype is large (0.1 to 1%). The rearrangement uses TRBV27 and TRBJ2-5; TRBD1 matches 7 bases. Trimming took 6 bases from V and 4 from J; bases not matched to a gene: 11. Germline assignment: CDR1 MNHEY and CDR2 SMNVEV (reference sequence). The length of the CDR3 is 15 residues. As DNA, the CDR3 is TGTGCCAGCAGGGATACAGGGGTTTTAAGAGAGACCCAGTACTTC. It codes for CASRDTGVLRETQYF.

The chain has TRBV5-1 and TRBJ1-3; no clear D. The germline V gene encodes CDR1 SGHRS and CDR2 YFSETQ. The ends were cut back, 0 bases at V and 0 bases at J, with 7 bases in the middle. CDR3 length equals 15 residues. The CDR3: CASSLELSSGNTIYF. In DNA, the CDR3 is TGCGCCAGCAGCTTGGAACTGAGCTCTGGAAACACCATATATTTT.

In this sample, this clonotype is large. The chain combines TRBV6-4 with TRBJ2-2; TRBD1 aligns across 9 bases. The trim removed 4 bases at V and 5 bases at J, leaving 2 bases unmatched. The CDR3 covers 14 residues. Germline V gene sequence: CDR1 MRHNA, CDR2 SNTAGT. This CDR3 reads CASSAGTGTGELFF. The CDR3 region has the DNA TGTGCCAGCAGTGCCGGGACAGGGACCGGGGAGCTGTTTTTT.

V and J are TRBV29-1 and TRBJ2-1; 10 nucleotides agree with TRBD2. Per the germline V gene, CDR1 is SQVTM and CDR2 is ANQGSEA. V dropped 2 bases and J dropped 4; count of bases not matched to a gene: 11. The CDR3 runs to 17 residues. The CDR3 here is CSVELFLAGVGYNEQFF. In DNA form, the CDR3 reads TGCAGCGTTGAACTCTTTCTAGCGGGAGTCGGGTACAATGAGCAGTTCTTC.

The gene calls are TRBV27 and TRBJ2-2; 14 bases fit TRBD2. The CDR3 is 19 residues long. The ends lost 0 bases at V and 4 bases at J; junction bases unmatched: 7. Germline CDR1 MNHEY, CDR2 SMNVEV (reference sequence). This chain's CDR3 is CASSLSGTSGSASTGELFF. Here the CDR3 DNA reads TGTGCCAGCAGTTTATCTGGGACTAGCGGGAGTGCAAGCACCGGGGAGCTGTTTTTT.

The CDR3 nucleotides read TGTGCCAGCAGTAATACAGGGGGAGAGACCCAGTACTTC. It yields the protein CASSNTGGETQYF. The chain joins TRBV6-5 to TRBJ2-5, with 8 bases aligning to TRBD1. The CDR3 runs 13 residues. The V gene's germline CDR1 is MNHEY and CDR2 SVGAGI. Losses at the gene ends were 5 bases for V and 4 bases for J; bases not matched to a gene: 3.

In the case of this clonotype: This clone may be a read error of a much larger clone one base away. This chain joins TRBV24-1 and TRBJ1-5, with unresolved D. V was cut by 9 bases and J by 4 bases, with 12 bases left in between. Looked up from germline, CDR1 is KGHDR and CDR2 is SFDVKD. This CDR3 comprises 13 residues. The CDR3 loop reads CATGHANNQPQHF. The CDR3, as DNA: TGTGCCACCGGTCACGCTAATAATCAGCCCCAGCATTTT.

The chain combines TRBV29-1 with TRBJ2-7; 10 positions agree with TRBD1. This CDR3 contains 14 residues. Looked up from germline, CDR1 is SQVTM and CDR2 is ANQGSEA. With V trimmed by 5 bases and J by 6 bases, 10 bases remained unmatched. This chain's CDR3 is CSVNGQGVTSEQYF. CDR3 nucleotides: TGCAGCGTTAACGGACAGGGGGTAACATCCGAGCAGTACTTC.

The chain joins TRBV7-6 to TRBJ2-1; 16 bases agree with TRBD2. The CDR3 runs 16 residues. Germline values: CDR1 SGHVS, CDR2 FNYEAQ. V was pared by 5 bases and J by 7 bases, with 5 bases of the junction left unmatched. CDR3 sequence: CASSLGGLAGGNEQFF. CDR3 in DNA: TGTGCCAGCAGCCTAGGGGGACTAGCGGGAGGGAATGAGCAGTTCTTC. The variable domain in full, with the rest retrieved from reference TRBV7-6 and TRBJ2-1, is GAGVSQSPRYKVTKRGQDVALRCDPISGHVSLYWYRQALGQGPEFLTYFNYEAQQDKSGLPNDRFSAERPEGSISTLTIQRTEQRDSAMYRCASSLGGLAGGNEQFFGPGTRLTVL.

The chain links TRBV29-1 to TRBJ2-5, with 12 nucleotides matching TRBD1. J lost 5 bases, V lost 6 bases, and 10 bases had no gene match. Germline CDR1 SQVTM, CDR2 ANQGSEA. This CDR3 spans 15 amino acids. The CDR3 nucleotides read TGCAGCGTGTCCATGGGGACAGGGGGCGGCGAGACCCAGTACTTC. This encodes CSVSMGTGGGETQYF.

This clonotype ranks as medium-sized (0.01 to 0.1%). The chain joins TRBV20-1 to TRBJ2-3; possible D gene TRBD2, 5 bases. Germline assignment: CDR1 DFQATT and CDR2 SNEGSKA (reference sequence). The CDR3 extends over 14 amino acids. The V gene lost 7 bases and the J gene lost 2 bases, with 16 bases spanning the gap. In nucleotides, the CDR3 is TGCAGTGTTCTAGGCCGGGGATCCACAGATACGCAGTATTTT. Encoded protein: CSVLGRGSTDTQYF.

DNA for the CDR3: TGTGCCAGCAGTCCGCGGGGCTCGAACACCGGGGAGCTGTTTTTT. As protein: CASSPRGSNTGELFF. The chain joins TRBV11-1 to TRBJ2-2; the D gene is possibly TRBD2 (6 bases). The germline V gene has CDR1 SGHAT and CDR2 FQDESV (reference sequence). The V end lost 6 bases, the J end lost 0 bases, and 11 bases lay between the germline ends. CDR3 length: 15 residues.

This clonotype has more than one count but fewer than ten. The chain couples TRBV29-1 to TRBJ2-3; 7 bases are a match to TRBD2. CDR1 and CDR2 from the germline V gene are SQVTM and ANQGSEA. The CDR3 sequence is 14 residues long. The V gene end was trimmed by 5 bases and the J gene end by 0 bases; junction bases not matched to a gene: 5. As DNA, the CDR3 is TGCAGCGTTCCTAGCGGACTAAGCACAGATACGCAGTATTTT. This gives the protein CSVPSGLSTDTQYF.

This chain uses TRBV20-1 with TRBJ2-1; TRBD2 matches at 13 bases. J was trimmed by 7 bases and V by 0 bases; bases with no gene match: 3. Germline V gene lookup returns CDR1 DFQATT and CDR2 SNEGSKA (reference sequence). This CDR3 contains 15 residues. The CDR3 region is CSARESLAGGNEQFF. The CDR3 DNA reads as TGCAGTGCTAGAGAGTCACTAGCGGGAGGGAATGAGCAGTTCTTC.

The CDR3 spells CASSGLAGGSDTQYF. In DNA form, the CDR3 reads TGTGCCAGCAGCGGACTAGCGGGAGGGTCAGATACGCAGTATTTT. The chain has TRBV7-6 and TRBJ2-3, with TRBD2 matching 15 bases. The CDR3 totals 15 residues. The germline V gene has CDR1 SGHVS and CDR2 FNYEAQ. The V and J ends lost 5 bases and 4 bases, in that order; junction bases with no gene match: 1.

In its sample, this clonotype is large (0.1 to 1%). This chain links TRBV6-5 with TRBJ2-7; no clear D gene. CDR1 is MNHEY and CDR2 is SVGAGI in the germline V gene. This CDR3 spans 15 amino acids. Trimming shortened V by 2 bases and J by 2 bases, and 13 bases separated the two germline ends. The chain's CDR3 is CASSYVSAGPYEQYF. In nucleotides, the CDR3 is TGTGCCAGCAGTTACGTTTCAGCAGGACCCTACGAGCAGTACTTC.

This clonotype is judged large. J is TRBJ2-3 and V is TRBV24-1; D is unresolved. The V gene's germline CDR1 is KGHDR and CDR2 SFDVKD. Trimming removed 3 bases at V and 4 bases at J, with 13 bases between. The length of the CDR3 is 15 residues. CDR3 in DNA: TGTGCCACCAGTGATCAGAGAGGACGGGCAGATACGCAGTATTTT. Residues: CATSDQRGRADTQYF.

The chain links TRBV25-1 to TRBJ1-4, with D tentatively TRBD1 (5 bases). Germline CDR1 is MGHDK and CDR2 is SYGVNS. The CDR3 has 18 residues. V lost 0 bases to trimming and J lost 2 bases, with 16 bases between them. The CDR3 spells CASSEYTSRRGTNEKLFF. The CDR3 DNA follows: TGTGCCAGCAGTGAATATACCTCCCGCCGGGGGACTAATGAAAAACTGTTTTTT.

By share, this clonotype ranks as large. The chain carries TRBV6-1 and TRBJ1-1; D ambiguous. The V gene's germline CDR1 is MNHNS and CDR2 SASEGT. Between the trimmed V and J ends, which lost 3 bases and 1 base, there was a span of 9 bases. The CDR3 has 14 residues. The CDR3 DNA reads as TGTGCCAGCAGTGATCGGACGAGGAACACTGAAGCTTTCTTT. It specifies CASSDRTRNTEAFF.

J is TRBJ2-5 and V is TRBV18; D unclear. CDR1 is KGHSH, CDR2 LQKENI, per germline. The CDR3 is made up of 14 amino acids. V gave up 3 bases and J gave up 2 bases, with 10 bases separating them. The CDR3 nucleotides read TGTGCCAGCTCACCCACCAACAGACAAGAGACCCAGTACTTC. Protein sequence: CASSPTNRQETQYF.

Regarding this clonotype: A read error is possible here, since a much larger clone lies one base away. The CDR3 here is CACSLEDRATDTQYF. CDR3 DNA: TGCGCCTGCAGCTTAGAGGACAGGGCCACAGATACGCAGTATTTT. J is TRBJ2-3 and V is TRBV5-1, with TRBD1 matching over 8 bases. This CDR3 spans 15 amino acids. Germline V gene data show CDR1 as SGHRS and CDR2 as YFSETQ. Looking up the rest from reference TRBV5-1 and TRBJ2-3 gives the full variable domain: KAGVTQTPRYLIKTRGQQVTLSCSPISGHRSVSWYQQTPGQGLQFLFEYFSETQRNKGNFPGRFSGRQFSNSRSEMNVSTLELGDSALYLCACSLEDRATDTQYFGPGTRLTVL.

The chain links TRBV6-6 to TRBJ2-1; 12 bases match TRBD2. CDR1 is MNHNY, CDR2 SVGAGI, per germline (reference sequence). With 5 bases clipped from V and 8 bases from J, the junction kept 10 bases outside the gene matches. The CDR3 contains 16 residues. The CDR3 bases are TGTGCCAGCAGTCCGGGGACTAGCGGGTTTGTTTATGAGCAGTTCTTC. It codes for CASSPGTSGFVYEQFF.

This chain joins TRBV29-1 and TRBJ2-5; 7 bases line up with TRBD2. CDR3 length: 14 residues. The V and J ends lost 5 bases and 4 bases, in that order; junction bases with no gene match: 10. The germline V gene has CDR1 SQVTM and CDR2 ANQGSEA. DNA for the CDR3: TGCAGCGTTTACGCCGCGACGGGAGGAGAGACCCAGTACTTC. This sequence encodes CSVYAATGGETQYF.